The 20 T cell receptor beta chains reported below all come from one sample, sequenced in a study of shared clonotypes between healthy human individuals. The method was immunoSEQ multiplex PCR; TCRdb's version includes in-frame clones alone and lacks a portion of them. The profile shows about 490,000 clones, over 70% of them singletons. The specimen sequenced was PBMCs. The receptors originated from a middle-aged woman in good health. Some clones in this sample may be carry-over from other donors' samples.

This clone occurred once. A far bigger clonotype differs at one base, so this is likely a read error. The same CDR3 can be traced to other DNA sequences in this sample. The rearrangement links TRBV11-1 to TRBJ2-7, with D tentatively TRBD1 or TRBD2 (5 bases each). The CDR3 spans 14 residues. In germline, CDR1 is SGHAT, CDR2 FQDESV (reference sequence). Trimming took off 4 bases at V and 4 bases at J, with 14 bases between the two ends. CDR3 DNA sequence: TGTGCCAGCAGCTACTCGGGGCAGGGATACGAGCAGTACTTC. As protein: CASSYSGQGYEQYF.

The V gene is TRBV2, the J gene TRBJ2-7; TRBD1 agrees at 7 bases. Trimming cost V 8 bases and J 7 bases; bases outside gene matches: 20. The germline V gene encodes CDR1 SNHLY and CDR2 FYNNEI. The CDR3 covers 16 residues. The CDR3 sequence: CASEGALGGSGLEQYF. Here the CDR3 DNA reads TGTGCCAGCGAGGGGGCCCTAGGGGGTTCTGGGTTGGAGCAGTACTTC.

The V and J genes are TRBV27 and TRBJ1-2; 9 bases are a match to TRBD1. V lost 2 bases, J lost 3 bases, and 1 base stayed unmatched. The CDR3 covers 14 residues. In germline, CDR1 is MNHEY, CDR2 SMNVEV (reference sequence). Here the CDR3 DNA reads TGTGCCAGCAGTTTAAGACAGGGGGACTATGGCTACACCTTC. Translated, it gives CASSLRQGDYGYTF.

J is TRBJ1-1 and V is TRBV10-3; TRBD1 agrees at 8 bases. CDR1 and CDR2 from the germline V gene are ENHRY and SYGVKD. V lost 10 bases, J lost 5 bases, and 9 bases stayed unmatched. The CDR3 spans 13 residues. The CDR3 sequence: CATRQGKETEAFF. The CDR3 DNA reads TGTGCCACCCGACAGGGGAAGGAAACTGAAGCTTTCTTT.

The chain links TRBV11-2 to TRBJ2-3; D remains ambiguous. This CDR3 has 15 amino acids. Germline V gene lookup returns CDR1 SGHAT and CDR2 FQNNGV. V shed 5 bases and J shed 3 bases, with 15 bases lying between them. The CDR3: CASSILVVGTDTQYF. The CDR3 nucleotides read TGTGCCAGCAGCATCCTAGTAGTCGGGACAGATACGCAGTATTTT.

The gene calls are TRBV19 and TRBJ1-2; 8 nucleotides align to TRBD1. This CDR3 contains 14 residues. V shed 3 bases, J shed 8 bases, and the junction held 8 bases outside the gene matches. Germline CDR1 and CDR2: LNHDA and SQIVND (reference sequence). Here the CDR3 DNA reads TGTGCCAGTAGTATGGACAGGGAATCTGGCGGCTACACCTTC. As protein: CASSMDRESGGYTF. Combining the CDR3 with reference TRBV19 and TRBJ1-2 gives the whole variable domain DGGITQSPKYLFRKEGQNVTLSCEQNLNHDAMYWYRQDPGQGLRLIYYSQIVNDFQKGDIAEGYSVSREKKESFPLTVTSAQKNPTAFYLCASSMDRESGGYTFGSGTRLTVV.

This chain connects TRBV19 to TRBJ2-1, with no clear D. The CDR3 is 16 amino acids. Germline V lookup: CDR1 LNHDA, CDR2 SQIVND (reference sequence). V gave up 5 bases and J gave up 2 bases, with 16 bases separating them. Here the CDR3 reads CASSSPVSGAYNEQFF. The DNA for the CDR3 is TGTGCCAGTAGTTCACCCGTATCCGGTGCCTACAATGAGCAGTTCTTC.

A single count supports this clone. The chain employs TRBV18 and TRBJ2-1; 7 bases map to TRBD1. The length of the CDR3 is 16 residues. Germline V gene data show CDR1 as KGHSH and CDR2 as LQKENI. The trim removed 10 bases at V and 6 bases at J, leaving 18 bases unmatched. The CDR3 loop is CATSPPGTAPTNEQFF. The DNA for the CDR3 is TGTGCCACCTCCCCCCCCGGGACAGCCCCGACCAATGAGCAGTTCTTC.

Of note for this clone: It differs at one base from a far larger clone, so likely a read error. The chain couples TRBV5-1 to TRBJ1-3; possible D gene TRBD1, 5 bases. The V gene lost 4 bases and the J gene lost 0 bases, with 14 bases spanning the gap. The germline CDR1 and CDR2 sequences are SGHRS and YFSETQ. This CDR3 has 16 amino acids. The chain's CDR3 is CASSLQGVNSGNTIYF. In DNA, the CDR3 is TGCGCCAGCAGCCTCCAGGGCGTGAACTCTGGAAACACCATATATTTT.

Remarks on this clone: With only one base between it and a far larger clone, this is likely a read error. The CDR3 region is CASSLGSIPCGYTF. CDR3 in DNA: TGTGCCAGCAGCTTAGGGTCAATACCCTGTGGCTACACCTTC. The chain carries TRBV7-2 and TRBJ1-2; unclear D gene. Germline V gives CDR1 SGHTA, CDR2 FQGNSA. The CDR3 consists of 14 residues. V was shortened by 1 base and J by 7 bases, with 13 bases between the two germline ends.

This clone was seen more than once but under ten times. V is TRBV20-1 and J is TRBJ2-7; no reliable D call. Germline V gives CDR1 DFQATT, CDR2 SNEGSKA (reference sequence). This CDR3 has 10 residues. Trimming cost V 0 bases and J 7 bases, with 4 bases left between them. In DNA, the CDR3 is TGCAGTGCTAGAGAGGTTGAGCAGTACTTC. The encoded protein is CSAREVEQYF.

With respect to this clone: A far bigger clonotype differs at one base, so this is likely a read error. The V and J genes are TRBV28 and TRBJ2-1; TRBD2 aligns across 7 bases. V was pared by 0 bases and J by 6 bases, with 8 bases of the junction left unmatched. CDR1 and CDR2 from the germline V gene are MDHEN and SYDVKM. This CDR3 has 16 residues. In nucleotides, the CDR3 is TGTGCCAGCAGTTTATGGACTAGCAGGAGTCGCAATGAGCAGTTCTTC. Protein product: CASSLWTSRSRNEQFF.

This chain joins TRBV19 and TRBJ1-5; 7 bases agree with TRBD1. Germline V lookup: CDR1 LNHDA, CDR2 SQIVND (reference sequence). The J segment lost 4 bases and the V segment lost 5 bases, leaving 8 bases of the junction unmatched. The CDR3 spans 15 residues. CDR3 nucleotides: TGTGCCAGTAGTCGGGCAGGGGGGTATAATCAGCCCCAGCATTTT. Translated, it gives CASSRAGGYNQPQHF.

This chain links TRBV7-3 with TRBJ2-5, with D possibly TRBD1 on 6 matching bases. Germline CDR1 reads SGHTA; CDR2 reads FQGTGA. Trimming stripped 3 bases from V and 3 bases from J, with 14 bases between. The CDR3 has 15 residues. The CDR3 reads CASSFLQGFEETQYF. DNA of the CDR3: TGTGCCAGCAGCTTCCTACAGGGTTTTGAAGAGACCCAGTACTTC.

V usage is TRBV28 and J usage is TRBJ2-2; TRBD2 aligns across 8 bases. Germline assignment: CDR1 MDHEN and CDR2 SYDVKM. CDR3 size: 14 residues. Unmatched junction bases numbered 3, after V lost 6 bases and J lost 3 bases. Here the CDR3 reads CASRSAGDTGELFF. CDR3 bases: TGTGCCAGCAGGTCAGCGGGAGACACCGGGGAGCTGTTTTTT.

This chain uses TRBV5-1 with TRBJ2-1, with 11 bases matching TRBD2. The CDR3 sequence is 16 residues long. Germline V CDR1 and CDR2: SGHRS, YFSETQ. V was pared by 3 bases and J by 10 bases, with 12 bases of the junction left unmatched. CDR3 sequence (DNA): TGCGCCAGCAGCTCAATCCTAGCGGGAGGAGGGTTGGAGCAGTTCTTC. Translated, it gives CASSSILAGGGLEQFF.

The CDR3 DNA sequence: TGTGCCAGCAGTTACCGAGGGGCGGGGAGTGACGAGCAGTACTTC. This translates into CASSYRGAGSDEQYF. The chain couples TRBV6-5 to TRBJ2-7, with D possibly being TRBD2 (6 bases). CDR1 is MNHEY, CDR2 SVGAGI, per germline. The CDR3 totals 15 residues. Trimming left V 2 bases short and J 5 bases short, with 16 bases between.

This chain links TRBV19 with TRBJ1-1; possible D gene TRBD1, 5 bases. The CDR3 is made up of 13 amino acids. The V end was cut by 5 bases, the J end by 6 bases, with 13 bases between. CDR1 is LNHDA and CDR2 is SQIVND in the germline V gene (reference sequence). The chain's CDR3 is CASSPRQGPEAFF. The CDR3 DNA sequence: TGTGCCAGTAGTCCCCGGCAGGGACCTGAAGCTTTCTTT. The full variable domain, its missing parts supplied by reference TRBV19 and TRBJ1-1, is DGGITQSPKYLFRKEGQNVTLSCEQNLNHDAMYWYRQDPGQGLRLIYYSQIVNDFQKGDIAEGYSVSREKKESFPLTVTSAQKNPTAFYLCASSPRQGPEAFFGQGTRLTVV.

This clone rates as medium-sized. This rearrangement joins TRBV11-2 to TRBJ2-7, with 8 positions matching TRBD2. The length of the CDR3 is 15 residues. With 1 base clipped from V and 3 bases from J, the junction kept 5 bases outside the gene matches. Germline loops: CDR1 SGHAT, CDR2 FQNNGV. The CDR3 bases are TGTGCCAGCAGCTTAGCCGTAGCGGGGATCTACGAGCAGTACTTC. Protein: CASSLAVAGIYEQYF.

The V call is TRBV19, the J call TRBJ1-1; unclear D gene. CDR3 length: 14 amino acids. The V gene lost 5 bases and the J gene lost 0 bases, with 10 bases spanning the gap. Germline assignment: CDR1 LNHDA and CDR2 SQIVND (reference sequence). CDR3: CASSDTDVNTEAFF. CDR3 sequence (DNA): TGTGCCAGTAGTGATACCGACGTGAACACTGAAGCTTTCTTT.